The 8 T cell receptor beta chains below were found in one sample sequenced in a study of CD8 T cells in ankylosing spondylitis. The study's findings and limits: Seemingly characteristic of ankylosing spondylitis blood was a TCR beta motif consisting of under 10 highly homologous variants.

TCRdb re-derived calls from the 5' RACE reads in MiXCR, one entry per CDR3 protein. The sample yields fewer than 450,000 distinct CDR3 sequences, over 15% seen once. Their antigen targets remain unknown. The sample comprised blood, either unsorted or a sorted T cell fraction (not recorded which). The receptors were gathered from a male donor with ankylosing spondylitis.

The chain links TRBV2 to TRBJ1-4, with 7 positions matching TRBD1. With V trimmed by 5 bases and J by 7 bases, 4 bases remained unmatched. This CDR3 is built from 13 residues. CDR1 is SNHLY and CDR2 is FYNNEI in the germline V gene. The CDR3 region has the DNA TGTGCCAGCAGTCCGGACAGGAGTGAAAAACTGTTTTTT. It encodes CASSPDRSEKLFF.

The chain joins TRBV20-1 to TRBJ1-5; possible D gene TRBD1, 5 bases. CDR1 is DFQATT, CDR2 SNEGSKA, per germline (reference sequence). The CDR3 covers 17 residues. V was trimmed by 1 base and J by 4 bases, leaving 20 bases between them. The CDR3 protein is CSARGSRVRAGNQPQHF. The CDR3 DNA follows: TGCAGTGCTAGAGGCTCCAGGGTCCGTGCGGGGAATCAGCCCCAGCATTTT.

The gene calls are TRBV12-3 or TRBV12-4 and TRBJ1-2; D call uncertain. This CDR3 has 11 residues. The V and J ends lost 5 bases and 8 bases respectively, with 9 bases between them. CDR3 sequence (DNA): TGTGCCAGCAGTGCCGATCGGGGCTACACCTTC. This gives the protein CASSADRGYTF.

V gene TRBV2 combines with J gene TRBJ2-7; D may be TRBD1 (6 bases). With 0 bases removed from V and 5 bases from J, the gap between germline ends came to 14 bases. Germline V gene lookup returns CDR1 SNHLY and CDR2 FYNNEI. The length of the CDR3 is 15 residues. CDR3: CASSEAMQGTHEQYF. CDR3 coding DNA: TGTGCCAGCAGTGAAGCGATGCAGGGGACGCACGAGCAGTACTTC.

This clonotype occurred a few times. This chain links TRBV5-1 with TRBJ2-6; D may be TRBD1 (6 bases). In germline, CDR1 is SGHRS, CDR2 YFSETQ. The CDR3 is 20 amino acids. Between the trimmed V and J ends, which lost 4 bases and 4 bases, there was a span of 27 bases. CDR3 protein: CASSQAMGHRFVRGANVLTF. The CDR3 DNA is TGCGCCAGCAGCCAGGCAATGGGACACCGGTTTGTGAGAGGGGCCAACGTCCTGACTTTC. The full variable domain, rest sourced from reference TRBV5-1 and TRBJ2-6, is KAGVTQTPRYLIKTRGQQVTLSCSPISGHRSVSWYQQTPGQGLQFLFEYFSETQRNKGNFPGRFSGRQFSNSRSEMNVSTLELGDSALYLCASSQAMGHRFVRGANVLTFGAGSRLTVL.

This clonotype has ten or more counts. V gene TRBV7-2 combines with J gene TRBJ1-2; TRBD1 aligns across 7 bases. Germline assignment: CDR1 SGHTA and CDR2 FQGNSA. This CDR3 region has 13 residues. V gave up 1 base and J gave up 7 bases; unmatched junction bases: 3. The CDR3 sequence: CASSLGGQPGYTF. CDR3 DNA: TGTGCCAGCAGCTTAGGGGGACAGCCTGGCTACACCTTC.

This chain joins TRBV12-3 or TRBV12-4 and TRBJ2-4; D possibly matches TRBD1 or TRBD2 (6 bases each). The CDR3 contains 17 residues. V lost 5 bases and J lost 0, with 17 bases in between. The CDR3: CASSRGQANLAKNIQYF. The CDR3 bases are TGTGCCAGCAGTCGGGGGCAGGCGAATTTAGCCAAAAACATTCAGTACTTC.

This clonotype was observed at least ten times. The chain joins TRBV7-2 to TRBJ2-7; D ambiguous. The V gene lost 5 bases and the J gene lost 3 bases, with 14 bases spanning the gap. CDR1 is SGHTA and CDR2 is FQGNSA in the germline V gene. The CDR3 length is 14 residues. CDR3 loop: CASSPPNPFYEQYF. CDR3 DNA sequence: TGTGCCAGCAGCCCACCAAACCCCTTCTACGAGCAGTACTTC.